The rows below give T cell receptor beta chains drawn from one sample of a study of molecular identifiers for immune sequencing clone quantification. A single record per CDR3 protein comes from TCRdb applying MiXCR to the PCR reads. The data show over 550,000 distinct CDR3 sequences, over 25% seen once. Material for sequencing was naive CD8+ T cells from blood, with Jurkat cell RNA spiked in. These receptors all come from a human donor in good health. Some libraries in this study had Jurkat cell RNA spiked in. Each CDR3 is given with its conserved first and last residue. D genes are given only for firm matches. Some rows mark clone size as missing; the rest say once, few, many or name a class of expanded clone.

d_call,v_call,j_call,clone_size,cdr3_nt,cdr3_aa
-,TRBV27,TRBJ1-5,-,TGTGCCAGCAGTTTAATTGGGGGAAGCAATCCGCCCCAGCCTTTT,CASSLIGGSNPPQPF
-,TRBV20-1,TRBJ2-7,many,TGCAGTGCTAGAGGACAAATCCACGAGCAGTACTTC,CSARGQIHEQYF
-,TRBV27,TRBJ1-2,few,TGTGCCAGCAGTTTATATGGGGCCGGATCGAACTATGGCTACACCTTC,CASSLYGAGSNYGYTF
-,TRBV2,TRBJ1-1,few,TGTGCCATAATAGGCGTAATGAACACTGAAGCTTTCTTT,CAIIGVMNTEAFF
TRBD2,TRBV6-2/TRBV6-3,TRBJ2-5,few,TGTGCCAGCAGTCTCCTCGGGACTAGATTTCTGCGAGAGACCCAGTACTTC,CASSLLGTRFLRETQYF
TRBD1,TRBV12-3/TRBV12-4,TRBJ2-1,-,TGTGCCAGCAGAGGACAGGGGGACATCTACAATGAGCAGTTCTTC,CASRGQGDIYNEQFF
TRBD1,TRBV7-9,TRBJ2-3,many,TGTGCCAGCAGCCCTAGCCAGGGGGCAGAGTCAGATACGCAGTATTTT,CASSPSQGAESDTQYF
TRBD1,TRBV28,TRBJ2-4,many,TGTGCCAGCAGTCCCCGGGACAGGGGTCAGTACTTC,CASSPRDRGQYF
-,TRBV20-1,TRBJ1-1,-,TGCAGTGCTAGAATGGTGGCAGGGGAAGACACTGCAGCTTTCTTT,CSARMVAGEDTAAFF
-,TRBV4-1,TRBJ1-2,few,TGCGCCAGCAGCCAAGAAATCGGAGGGCCCGCCTATGGCTACACCTTC,CASSQEIGGPAYGYTF
-,TRBV5-6,TRBJ2-7,many,TGTGCCAGCAGCTTGGAGAACGAGCAGTACTTC,CASSLENEQYF
TRBD2,TRBV7-6,TRBJ2-1,-,TGTGCCAGCAGCTTCGGTACTAGCGGGGGGGCCGGGACATACAATGAGCAGTTCTTC,CASSFGTSGGAGTYNEQFF
-,TRBV2,TRBJ2-7,-,TGTGCCAGCACCCCGAATGGGGCAGGTCGTGCCTACGAGCAGTACTTC,CASTPNGAGRAYEQYF
TRBD2,TRBV19,TRBJ2-3,few,TGTGCCAGTAGTATGGCGGGAGGGCCCGCAGATACGCAGTATTTT,CASSMAGGPADTQYF
-,TRBV7-6,TRBJ1-1,many,TGTGCCAGCAGCTTAGTGGGGGGACGGACCCACACTGAAGCTTTCTTT,CASSLVGGRTHTEAFF
-,TRBV12-3/TRBV12-4,TRBJ1-5,many,TGTGCCAGCAGCTTAGGCTACAATCAGCCCCAGCATTTT,CASSLGYNQPQHF
-,TRBV19,TRBJ2-5,-,TGTGCCAGTAACAGGGGAGGTGAGACCCAGTACTTC,CASNRGGETQYF
-,TRBV9,TRBJ2-3,few,TGTGCCAGCAGCGTAGACATTCTGACAGATACGCAGTATTTT,CASSVDILTDTQYF
TRBD1,TRBV7-9,TRBJ2-1,many,TGTGCCAGCAGCGGAGAGGACAGGGTCTACAATGAGCAGTTCTTC,CASSGEDRVYNEQFF
TRBD1,TRBV27,TRBJ2-5,-,TGTGCCAGCAAACCTCCCCCGACAGGGGGCAGGGAGACCCAGTACTTC,CASKPPPTGGRETQYF
-,TRBV20-1,TRBJ2-7,many,TGCAGTGCTAGAGTCAGGGGCTTTCCCTACGAGCAGTACTTC,CSARVRGFPYEQYF
-,TRBV29-1,TRBJ2-6,many,TGCAGCGTTGAGGGATTCTCTGGGGCCAACGTCCTGACTTTC,CSVEGFSGANVLTF
TRBD2,TRBV28,TRBJ2-1,-,TGTGCCAGCACCCCCCTGGCTAGCGGACCTTACAATGAGCAGTTCTTC,CASTPLASGPYNEQFF